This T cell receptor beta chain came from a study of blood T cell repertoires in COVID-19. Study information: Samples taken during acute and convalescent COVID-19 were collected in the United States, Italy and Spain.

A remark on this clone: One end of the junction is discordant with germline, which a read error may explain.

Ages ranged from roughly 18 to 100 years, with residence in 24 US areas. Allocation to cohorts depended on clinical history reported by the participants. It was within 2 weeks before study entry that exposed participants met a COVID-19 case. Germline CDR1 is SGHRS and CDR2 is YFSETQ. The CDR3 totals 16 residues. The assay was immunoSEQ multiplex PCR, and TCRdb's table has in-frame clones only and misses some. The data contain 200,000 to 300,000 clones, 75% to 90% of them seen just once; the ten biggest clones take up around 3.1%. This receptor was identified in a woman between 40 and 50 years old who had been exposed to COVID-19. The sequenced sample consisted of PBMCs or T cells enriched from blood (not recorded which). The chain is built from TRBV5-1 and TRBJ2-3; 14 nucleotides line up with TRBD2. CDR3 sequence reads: CASSLGTSGSSGTQYF. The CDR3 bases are TGTGCCAGCAGCTTGGGGACTAGCGGGAGCTCCGGTACGCAGTATTTT.